The T cell receptor beta chain under discussion was sequenced for a study of kidney transplant recipient with SARS-CoV-2 infection. TCRdb reanalysed the reads using MiXCR and keeps one entry per CDR3 protein. The repertoire holds approximately 250,000 distinct CDR3 sequences, with under 35% as singletons. This clonotype was recorded many times. The V and J ends lost 5 bases and 5 bases, in that order; junction bases with no gene match: 9. The germline V gene encodes CDR1 MNHEY and CDR2 SVGAGI. The CDR3 consists of 17 residues. The gene calls are TRBV6-5 and TRBJ2-5, with TRBD2 matching 15 bases. The source is a male patient aged 30 to 39 who had COVID-19 and was a kidney transplant recipient. Some T cells may be transferred from the graft donor. The material was a blood sample, obtained at baseline and on approximately day 120 from a kidney transplant recipient. The CDR3 bases are TGTGCCAGCAGTCAAAGGACTAGCGGGAGGGTTTTCGAGACCCAGTACTTC. It specifies CASSQRTSGRVFETQYF.